This T cell receptor beta chain was captured in a study of T cell responses to AZD1222 COVID-19 vaccine. Study results and caveats: After the peak T cell response, and only then, were repertoires sampled. Clonal diversity was possibly underestimated, and white British individuals and females predominated among donors.

Clones were read by immunoSEQ multiplex PCR, and TCRdb kept only the in-frame ones, dropping some. The data hold about 150,000 clones, with 90% observed a single time. With regard to this clone: Its antigen is currently unknown.

Trimming removed 8 bases from V and 4 bases from J; junction bases left unmatched: 16. CDR1 and CDR2 (germline): LGHDT, YNNKEL (reference sequence). This CDR3 spans 17 amino acids. The specimen comprised peripheral blood, sampled on day 0 of AZD1222 vaccination. This chain connects TRBV3-1 (or the pseudogene TRBV3-2) to TRBJ1-3, with TRBD1 matching 8 bases. The TCR comes from an adult in good health. The CDR3 sequence is CASSLLPGGAVGNTIYF. As DNA, the CDR3 is TGTGCCAGCTCCCTCCTCCCAGGGGGCGCAGTCGGAAACACCATATATTTT.